This T cell receptor beta chain was profiled in a study of T cells in Graves' hyperthyroidism and ophthalmopathy. For the study at large: Peripheral blood was secured at the point of initial diagnosis, before any treatment.

The study based diagnoses on clinical symptoms, serum thyroxine and TRAb, thyroid ultrasound and orbital computed tomography. This clonotype showed up just a few times. Its antigen is as yet unknown. The source material, RNA transcripts, was used to amplify TCR beta CDR3 regions. First-round RT-PCR of the TCR CDR3 relied on the HTBI primer set. TCRdb re-called the multiplex PCR reads with MiXCR, one entry per CDR3 protein. The sample lists hundreds of thousands of distinct CDR3 sequences, 15% to 20% occurring once. Study-level points and caveats: Ophthalmopathy and stable hyperthyroidism were told apart by a 13 V-J model.

The specimen sequenced was blood. This TCR was recovered from a man in his forties or fifties with Graves' ophthalmopathy.

The CDR3 bases are TGTGCCAGCAGTTACTCGCCCCGGGCCTACAATGAGCAGTTCTTC. It specifies CASSYSPRAYNEQFF. The chain links TRBV6-2 or TRBV6-3 to TRBJ2-1, with D unclear. CDR1 and CDR2 from the germline V gene are MNHEY and SVGEGT. The CDR3 is 15 residues long. The germline V and J ends were trimmed by 0 bases and 2 bases, with 8 bases remaining between them.